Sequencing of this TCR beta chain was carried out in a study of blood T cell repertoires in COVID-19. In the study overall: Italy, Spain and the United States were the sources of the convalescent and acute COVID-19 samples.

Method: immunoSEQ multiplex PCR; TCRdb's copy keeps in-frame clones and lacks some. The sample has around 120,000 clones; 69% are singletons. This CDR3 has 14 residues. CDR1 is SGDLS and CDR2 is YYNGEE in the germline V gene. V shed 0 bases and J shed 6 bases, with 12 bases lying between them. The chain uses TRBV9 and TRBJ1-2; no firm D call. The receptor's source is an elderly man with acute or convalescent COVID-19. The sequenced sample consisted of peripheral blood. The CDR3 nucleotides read TGTGCCAGCAGCGTAGACGGTGGCGAGGATGGCTACACCTTC. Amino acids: CASSVDGGEDGYTF.